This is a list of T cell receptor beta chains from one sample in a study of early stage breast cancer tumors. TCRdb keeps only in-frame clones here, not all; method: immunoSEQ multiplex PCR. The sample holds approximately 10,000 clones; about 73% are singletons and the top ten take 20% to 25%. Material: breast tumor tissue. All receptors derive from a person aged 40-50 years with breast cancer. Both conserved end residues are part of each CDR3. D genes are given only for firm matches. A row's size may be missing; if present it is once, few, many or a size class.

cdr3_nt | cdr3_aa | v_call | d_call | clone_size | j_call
TGTGCCAGCAGCCCCCCCTTGAAGGGAACGACCAATGAGCAGTTCTTC | CASSPPLKGTTNEQFF | TRBV4-2 | . | . | TRBJ2-1
TGTGCCAGCAGACAGAACAGGGGGAACACTGAAGCTTTCTTT | CASRQNRGNTEAFF | TRBV2 | TRBD1 | few | TRBJ1-1
TGTGCCAGCAGCCTACGCGGGAGGAACACCGGGGAGCTGTTTTTT | CASSLRGRNTGELFF | TRBV7-9 | TRBD2 | once | TRBJ2-2
TGTGCCAGCAGCGACATACAGGGATGGGACACTGAAGCTTTCTTT | CASSDIQGWDTEAFF | TRBV11-2 | . | . | TRBJ1-1
TGCGCCAGCAGCCGAGAGTCGACAGGCTACGAGCAGTACTTC | CASSRESTGYEQYF | TRBV5-1 | . | . | TRBJ2-7
TGTGCCAGCAGTTCCCCGACTAGCGGGGAATCCTACGAGCAGTACTTC | CASSSPTSGESYEQYF | TRBV25-1 | TRBD2 | . | TRBJ2-7
TGTGCCAGCAGCCTGACTACCTCCTTATCCTACGAGCAGTACTTC | CASSLTTSLSYEQYF | TRBV5-5 | . | . | TRBJ2-7
TGTGCCAGCAGCCGCGACAGGGACCCGTCCTACGAGCAGTACTTC | CASSRDRDPSYEQYF | TRBV6-5 | TRBD1 | . | TRBJ2-7
TGTGCCAGCAGCTTACCAGGGAAAGATACGCAGTATTTT | CASSLPGKDTQYF | TRBV7-2 | . | . | TRBJ2-3
TGTGCCAGTAGCGTTGGGGAAGGCTACACCTTC | CASSVGEGYTF | TRBV19 | . | . | TRBJ1-2
TGTGCCAGCAGCTTTGGGAGGGGTTCCTCCTACGAGCAGTACTTC | CASSFGRGSSYEQYF | TRBV11-3 | TRBD2 | medium-sized | TRBJ2-7
TGTGCCACCAGCACCGGACTAGCGGGCCTCCAAGAGACCCAGTACTTC | CATSTGLAGLQETQYF | TRBV15 | TRBD2 | few | TRBJ2-5
TGTGCCAGTAGCCTCAGCTTCTCTGGAAACACCATATATTTT | CASSLSFSGNTIYF | TRBV19 | . | medium-sized | TRBJ1-3
TGTGCCAGTAGTTATCGGGCGGGGTACTACGAGCAGTACTTC | CASSYRAGYYEQYF | TRBV19 | . | . | TRBJ2-7
TGTGCCAGCAGCCCCCCACAGGGTGCAGAGACCCAGTACTTC | CASSPPQGAETQYF | TRBV11-3 | . | . | TRBJ2-5
TGTGCCAGCTCAACCGACAGGGGTAACACCATATATTTT | CASSTDRGNTIYF | TRBV18 | TRBD1 | . | TRBJ1-3
TGTGCCAGCAGTTTGGACGACAGGGGTGGCTACACCTTC | CASSLDDRGGYTF | TRBV6-5 | TRBD1 | medium-sized | TRBJ1-2
TGCGCCAGCAGTGAGTCATTGGTTGGACAGGGACAAGAGACCCAGTACTTC | CASSESLVGQGQETQYF | TRBV10-2 | TRBD1 | . | TRBJ2-5
TGTGCCAGTAAGCGGGGAGTAGACACCGGGGAGCTGTTTTTT | CASKRGVDTGELFF | TRBV19 | TRBD2 | . | TRBJ2-2
TGTGCCAGCAGCTCCGGACAGGGAAGCACAGATACGCAGTATTTT | CASSSGQGSTDTQYF | TRBV7-6 | TRBD1 | few | TRBJ2-3
TGTGCCAGCAGCTCCCCGGGACAGAGCTACGAGCAGTACTTC | CASSSPGQSYEQYF | TRBV5-8 | TRBD1 | . | TRBJ2-7
TGTGCCAGCAGACAGGGGGGGGACTATGGCTACACCTTC | CASRQGGDYGYTF | TRBV2 | TRBD1 | . | TRBJ1-2
TGTGCCAGCAGACTGGACCTCAAACAGCCCCAGCATTTT | CASRLDLKQPQHF | TRBV6-5 | . | . | TRBJ1-5
TGTGCCAGCAGGAAGAGGCGGGAGGCGACCGAGCAGTACTTC | CASRKRREATEQYF | TRBV6-1 | TRBD2 | . | TRBJ2-7
TGCGCCGGTGGGACGAGCTCCTACAATGAGCAGTTCTTC | CAGGTSSYNEQFF | TRBV10-2 | . | . | TRBJ2-1
TGTGCCACCAGCAGAGGACAGGGGAGCGGGGGCTACACCTTC | CATSRGQGSGGYTF | TRBV15 | TRBD1 | once | TRBJ1-2
TGTGCCAGCAGCTTAGGGCAGGGGAGTTACAATGAGCAGTTCTTC | CASSLGQGSYNEQFF | TRBV7-8 | . | once | TRBJ2-1
TGTGCCAGCCCGGGACTAGCGCTGAATGAGCAGTTCTTC | CASPGLALNEQFF | TRBV7-9 | TRBD2 | . | TRBJ2-1
TGTGCTAGCAGCTTTAGGACTAATTACAATGAGCAGTTCTTC | CASSFRTNYNEQFF | TRBV7-7 | . | large | TRBJ2-1
TGTGCCAGCAGAAGTCGTCCCCCGACCCGGGACAGGCGCCTCTCCTACGAGCAGTACTTC | CASRSRPPTRDRRLSYEQYF | TRBV7-3 | TRBD1 | . | TRBJ2-7
TGTGCCAGCAGTAAAGGGTGGGAGACCCAGTACTTC | CASSKGWETQYF | TRBV2 | . | . | TRBJ2-5
TGTGCCAGCAGCTTGGACGACATGAACACTGAAGCTTTCTTT | CASSLDDMNTEAFF | TRBV2 | . | . | TRBJ1-1
TGTGCCTGGAGTCAAGGGACAGGGCGATACGAGCAGTACTTC | CAWSQGTGRYEQYF | TRBV30 | TRBD1 | . | TRBJ2-7
TGCGCCAGCAGCCAAGATTTAGCGGGAGTCACCGGGGAGCTGTTTTTT | CASSQDLAGVTGELFF | TRBV4-1 | TRBD2 | . | TRBJ2-2
TGTGCCAGCAGCCAAGAGGTAAAGACCCAGTACTTC | CASSQEVKTQYF | TRBV14 | . | . | TRBJ2-5
TGTGCCAGCAGCGTAGACAGGGGGACAGGCAAAGATAGCAATCAGCCCCAGCATTTT | CASSVDRGTGKDSNQPQHF | TRBV9 | TRBD1 | . | TRBJ1-5
TGTGCCAGTAGTATAGGAGGGCAAGGAGGGCAGTACTTC | CASSIGGQGGQYF | TRBV19 | . | once | TRBJ2-7
TGTGCCAGCAGCACCCAGGGCAGGGGGACGGGGAACACTGAAGCTTTCTTT | CASSTQGRGTGNTEAFF | TRBV13 | TRBD1 | . | TRBJ1-1
TGTGCCAGCCCTGGCCAGAGCCTGTCCTACGAGCAGTACTTC | CASPGQSLSYEQYF | TRBV6-4 | . | . | TRBJ2-7
TGTGCCAGCAGTGGGGAGGGTCCAGCAGATACGCAGTATTTT | CASSGEGPADTQYF | TRBV2 | TRBD2 | . | TRBJ2-3
TGTGCCAGTAGTATAGATGGAGGGCCTTATGGCTACACCTTC | CASSIDGGPYGYTF | TRBV19 | . | . | TRBJ1-2
TGCGCCAGCAGCTTCAGGGGGCTGAACACTGAAGCTTTCTTT | CASSFRGLNTEAFF | TRBV5-1 | TRBD1 | . | TRBJ1-1
TGCGCCAGCAGTTCTTACACTGAAGCTTTCTTT | CASSSYTEAFF | TRBV10-2 | . | . | TRBJ1-1